The 24 T cell receptor beta chains below all came from one sample that was sequenced in a study of CD8 T cells in ankylosing spondylitis. TCRdb redid the calling of the 5' RACE reads with MiXCR, one entry per CDR3 protein. The table has about 130,000 distinct CDR3 sequences, 6.5% to 9% seen once; the top ten hold 12%. The sequencing sample was made of blood, either unsorted or a sorted T cell fraction (not recorded which). The receptors originated from a male donor with ankylosing spondylitis or in good health (not recorded which).

This clonotype appeared many times. CDR3 loop: CASSYGQGGSYEQYF. The CDR3 DNA is TGTGCCAGCAGCTACGGACAGGGGGGCTCCTACGAGCAGTACTTC. The rearrangement uses TRBV7-2 and TRBJ2-7; the match to TRBD1 covers 10 bases. The CDR3 is 15 residues long. V shed 4 bases, J shed 0 bases, and the junction held 3 bases outside the gene matches. Germline V gene data show CDR1 as SGHTA and CDR2 as FQGNSA.

This clonotype has a count of ten or more. The genes are TRBV7-2 and TRBJ1-1, with no clear D. This CDR3 is 14 amino acids long. Trimming left V 5 bases short and J 3 bases short, with 13 bases between. Germline V gene sequence: CDR1 SGHTA, CDR2 FQGNSA. CDR3 sequence reads: CASSRSLGDTEAFF. CDR3 DNA sequence: TGTGCCAGCAGCCGTTCGCTCGGGGACACTGAAGCTTTCTTT. Full variable domain (outside the CDR3, taken from reference TRBV7-2 and TRBJ1-1): GAGVSQSPSNKVTEKGKDVELRCDPISGHTALYWYRQSLGQGLEFLIYFQGNSAPDKSGLPSDRFSAERTGGSVSTLTIQRTQQEDSAVYLCASSRSLGDTEAFFGQGTRLTVV.

This clonotype was detected a few times. This sequence joins TRBV18 and TRBJ2-2, with TRBD1 matching 8 bases. V trimming: 4 bases; J trimming: 2 bases; junction bases outside the gene matches: 12. Germline V gene data show CDR1 as KGHSH and CDR2 as LQKENI. The CDR3 extends over 18 amino acids. CDR3 nucleotide sequence: TGTGCCAGCTCACTGAATACGGGACAGGCGGGAAACACCGGGGAGCTGTTTTTT. Residues: CASSLNTGQAGNTGELFF.

V gene TRBV12-3 or TRBV12-4 combines with J gene TRBJ2-1; 9 nucleotides align to TRBD2. The CDR3 extends over 17 amino acids. Trimming took 7 bases from V and 0 from J; bases not matched to a gene: 10. This chain's CDR3 is CASMFHQTSGSYNEQFF. The DNA of the CDR3 is TGTGCCAGCATGTTCCACCAGACTAGCGGCTCCTACAATGAGCAGTTCTTC.

This clonotype appeared many times. The chain carries TRBV3-1 and TRBJ2-2, with TRBD2 matching 8 bases. V lost 6 bases, J lost 0 bases, and 0 bases stayed unmatched. Germline lookup yields CDR1 LGHDT and CDR2 YNNKEL (reference sequence). The CDR3 covers 14 residues. The chain's CDR3 is CASRGLANTGELFF. CDR3 coding DNA: TGTGCCAGCAGGGGACTAGCGAACACCGGGGAGCTGTTTTTT.

Ten or more counts support this clonotype. For the CDR3, the DNA is TGTGCCAGCAGTACCGGGACAGGTCTGTTTTTT. Translation: CASSTGTGLFF. The V and J genes are TRBV12-3 or TRBV12-4 and TRBJ1-4, with TRBD1 matching 8 bases. This CDR3 contains 11 residues. V lost 5 bases, J lost 14 bases, and 4 bases stayed unmatched.

This clonotype has a count of ten or more. The chain carries TRBV5-6 and TRBJ2-3; TRBD2 matches at 12 bases. The CDR3 has 16 amino acids. The trim removed 1 base at V and 2 bases at J, leaving 2 bases unmatched. CDR1 is SGHDT and CDR2 is YYEEEE in the germline V gene. CDR3 protein: CASSLLAGGNTDTQYF. The CDR3 DNA is TGTGCCAGCAGCTTGCTAGCGGGAGGGAACACAGATACGCAGTATTTT.

This clonotype was seen ten or more times. The chain employs TRBV20-1 and TRBJ1-5, with a possible D match to TRBD1 (5 bases). Trimming took 5 bases from V and 4 from J, leaving 15 bases between them. Per germline, CDR1 DFQATT and CDR2 SNEGSKA (reference sequence). The CDR3 runs to 14 residues. CDR3 nucleotides: TGCAGTGCTTCAGGGCTCGGGGAAAATCAGCCCCAGCATTTT. This translates into CSASGLGENQPQHF.

The table lists this clonotype with many counts. This chain joins TRBV10-3 and TRBJ2-5, with D possibly matching TRBD1 (6 bases). Trimming pared 6 bases from V and 5 bases from J, leaving 13 bases between. This CDR3 is built from 13 residues. The germline gives CDR1 ENHRY, CDR2 SYGVKD. CDR3 sequence reads: CAIRQGSLETQYF. CDR3 nucleotides: TGTGCCATCAGACAGGGTTCTTTGGAGACCCAGTACTTC.

This clonotype has ten or more counts. The gene calls are TRBV5-1 and TRBJ2-7, with D hard to call. Germline V gene lookup returns CDR1 SGHRS and CDR2 YFSETQ. The germline V and J ends were trimmed by 3 bases and 2 bases, with 18 bases remaining between them. The CDR3 has 16 residues. In DNA, the CDR3 is TGCGCCAGCAGCTCCCTTGACTCGACAAGAACCTACGAGCAGTACTTC. This gives the protein CASSSLDSTRTYEQYF.

This clonotype was observed many times. J is TRBJ2-4 and V is TRBV20-1; perhaps TRBD2 as D (5 bases). This CDR3 is 16 amino acids long. V dropped 1 base and J dropped 2 bases, with 15 bases sitting between them. Per the germline V gene, CDR1 is DFQATT and CDR2 is SNEGSKA (reference sequence). This CDR3 reads CSARVEAGGPKNIQYF. CDR3 nucleotide sequence: TGCAGTGCTAGAGTGGAGGCCGGCGGACCCAAAAACATTCAGTACTTC.

This clonotype was counted many times. For the CDR3, the DNA is TGTGCCAGCAGCTTAGCCGAGAAAGTAGGCTACACCTTC. As protein: CASSLAEKVGYTF. The chain has TRBV7-9 and TRBJ1-2; D is unresolved. The length of the CDR3 is 13 residues. Between the trimmed V and J ends, which lost 0 bases and 8 bases, there was a span of 10 bases. Germline values: CDR1 SEHNR, CDR2 FQNEAQ (reference sequence).

This clonotype has a count of ten or more. The chain combines TRBV12-3 or TRBV12-4 with TRBJ2-1, with a weak D call TRBD1 (6 bases). The CDR3 sequence is 14 residues long. The V gene lost 5 bases and the J gene lost 8 bases, with 16 bases spanning the gap. CDR3 sequence (DNA): TGTGCCAGCAGTCGAAACAGGGTTGGCGATGAGCAGTTCTTC. Encoded protein: CASSRNRVGDEQFF.

This clonotype was found many times. The V and J genes are TRBV9 and TRBJ2-3, with D tentatively TRBD2 (6 bases). This CDR3 is 15 amino acids long. V shed 3 bases and J shed 0 bases, with 11 bases lying between them. Germline assignment: CDR1 SGDLS and CDR2 YYNGEE. CDR3 coding DNA: TGTGCCAGCAGCGCCCGTGGGGGGAGCACAGATACGCAGTATTTT. Protein: CASSARGGSTDTQYF.

This clonotype was counted many times. This chain uses TRBV12-3 or TRBV12-4 with TRBJ2-3; 12 positions agree with TRBD2. This CDR3 is 17 amino acids long. The junction had 5 bases not matched to a gene; V was cut back by 1 base and J by 3 bases. This CDR3 reads CASSLVLAGGLTDTQYF. The CDR3 DNA is TGTGCCAGCAGTTTAGTACTAGCGGGGGGCCTGACAGATACGCAGTATTTT.

This clonotype has a count of ten or more. CDR3 sequence reads: CASSRRDRASSYNSPLHF. The CDR3 DNA is TGTGCCAGCTCACGTCGGGACAGAGCTTCCTCCTATAATTCACCCCTCCACTTT. The chain uses TRBV18 and TRBJ1-6; TRBD1 matches at 7 bases. J gave up 0 bases and V 4 bases, and 9 bases lay outside the gene matches. CDR1 and CDR2 (germline): KGHSH, LQKENI. The CDR3 is 18 amino acids.

This clonotype was detected many times. The V call is TRBV5-1, the J call TRBJ2-3, with D uncertain. The CDR3 runs to 15 residues. CDR1 is SGHRS, CDR2 YFSETQ, per germline. V was cut by 7 bases and J by 2 bases, with 17 bases left in between. CDR3 DNA: TGCGCCAGCGGGCTAGGGCTAGGTCCCACAGATACGCAGTATTTT. This encodes CASGLGLGPTDTQYF.

This clonotype was recorded at least ten times. The V gene is TRBV9, the J gene TRBJ2-3, with TRBD1 identical over 10 bases. The V segment lost 2 bases and the J segment 1 base; nucleotides outside the gene matches: 7. Germline V lookup: CDR1 SGDLS, CDR2 YYNGEE. This CDR3 contains 17 residues. Here the CDR3 DNA reads TGTGCCAGCAGCGTTACCGCCGGGACAGGGGGCACAGATACGCAGTATTTT. Amino acid sequence: CASSVTAGTGGTDTQYF.

The genes are TRBV20-1 and TRBJ2-1, with 9 bases lining up with TRBD1. Germline CDR1 is DFQATT and CDR2 is SNEGSKA (reference sequence). V was clipped by 3 bases and J by 2 bases; unmatched bases: 11. CDR3 size: 17 residues. The CDR3 protein is CSARRDPGQGPYNEQFF. DNA for the CDR3: TGCAGTGCTAGGAGGGACCCGGGACAGGGTCCCTACAATGAGCAGTTCTTC.

The table lists this clonotype with many counts. This chain links TRBV29-1 with TRBJ2-7; D not certain. With 4 bases removed from V and 2 bases from J, the gap between germline ends came to 9 bases. Germline V gene sequence: CDR1 SQVTM, CDR2 ANQGSEA. CDR3 length: 12 residues. The CDR3 region has the DNA TGCAGCGTTGTACCAGGAACCTACGAGCAGTACTTC. Its protein product is CSVVPGTYEQYF.

There are many counts of this clonotype. The V gene is TRBV5-1, the J gene TRBJ1-2; D not certain. The CDR3 is 15 residues long. Trimming cost V 1 base and J 5 bases, with 15 bases left between them. Germline CDR1 reads SGHRS; CDR2 reads YFSETQ. DNA for the CDR3: TGCGCCAGCAGCTTGCGAGGTTACCTCCGGTATGGCTACACCTTC. Amino acid sequence: CASSLRGYLRYGYTF.

Concerning this clonotype itself: This may be a read error: a much more frequent sequence differs by one nucleotide. V gene TRBV12-3 or TRBV12-4 combines with J gene TRBJ2-1; possibly TRBD2 for D (5 bases). V was pared by 6 bases and J by 5 bases, with 17 bases between. This CDR3 has 15 residues. CDR3 loop: CASSPLGSVHNEQFF. Here the CDR3 DNA reads TGTGCCAGCAGCCCCCTAGGGAGCGTGCACAATGAGCAGTTCTTC.

There are many counts of this clonotype. The V call is TRBV18, the J call TRBJ2-2; 7 bases are shared with TRBD2. Germline CDR1 is KGHSH and CDR2 is LQKENI. Trimming removed 3 bases from V and 3 bases from J; junction bases left unmatched: 10. The CDR3 extends over 17 amino acids. The CDR3 loop reads CASSPPTSSGYTGELFF. The CDR3 DNA reads as TGTGCCAGCTCACCCCCCACATCTAGCGGATACACCGGGGAGCTGTTTTTT.

This clonotype was counted ten times or more. V gene TRBV7-3 combines with J gene TRBJ1-1, with D unclear. V lost 5 bases, J lost 3 bases, and 7 bases lay in between. Per germline, CDR1 SGHTA and CDR2 FQGTGA. There are 12 residues in the CDR3. Here the CDR3 reads CASSGGDTEAFF. CDR3 DNA: TGTGCCAGCAGCGGCGGGGACACTGAAGCTTTCTTT.